The subject of this entry is one TCR beta chain. Its antigen is unknown. No base quality information exists; no much larger clone differs at one position. TCRbeta CDR3 regions were amplified from genomic DNA using the immunoSEQ Assay, a bias-controlled multiplex PCR. From the authors' description of their analysis: Nucleated cell counts per sample were estimated from amplification of reference gene primers within the assay. To quantify the absolute abundance of each unique TCRbeta CDR3 rearrangement, sequence reads were collapsed and filtered. For each sample, productive Simpson clonality was calculated as the square root of Simpson's diversity index across productive rearrangements. TCRdb took this table from immuneACCESS and kept in-frame rearrangements with V and J called. Such tables lack part of the clones; where checked against another copy, unresolved V genes explain under half of the gap, and the rest is unexplained. V, J and clone size reflect that table, while D and trimming were determined from the DNA. Across this sample there are 200,000 to 300,000 clones, with around four fifths seen only once. Of the sample, around 6.4% is held by the ten largest clones.

The data were taken from a study of blood T cell repertoires in COVID-19 (dated by TCRdb to 2020 to 2022). Background for the entire study: Collaborator samples came from the United States, Italy and Spain and covered acute and convalescent phases of COVID-19. The prospective study material was composed of cDNA or gDNA derived from T cells, B-cell-depleted T cells, or PBMCs. Deeply sampled blood TCRbeta repertoires from subjects exposed to, actively infected with, or recovered from COVID-19 were included in the dataset. A freely available public database, intended as a resource for researchers studying the immune response to SARS-CoV-2, is where the repertoires were released. The samples were drawn from two sources: the first 160 participants of the ongoing ImmuneRACE study, and 1,000 to 1,500 subjects contributed by 6 global collaborators. The sample metadata nearly always contained a de-identified subject ID, COVID-19 status, age in years and sex. Where available, HLA class I and class II types were obtained from metadata supplied by the sample provider rather than from assay-based typing. What the authors observed across the whole study: The quantity of clinical and demographic metadata differed by source and by participant and was supplied without curation.

The CDR3, cysteine through phenylalanine, is 15 amino acids long. The retained sequence is limited to the CDR3, 45 bases, with the frame set at the first base. CDR1 and CDR2 are read off the germline V gene as SGHNT and YENEEA. Germline trimming amounts to 5 bases on V and 4 bases on J, with 7 as the count of junction bases outside the gene matches. The collaborating institutions used their own protocols to collect whole blood in K2EDTA tubes. Collaborator samples were shipped for TCRbeta analysis as frozen whole blood, isolated PBMCs, or DNA extracted from either sample type. The clonotype comes from a woman aged 60-75 years with active or convalescent COVID-19. Here the chain combines TRBV11-3 and TRBJ2-1, and TRBD2 aligns with 8 junction nucleotides. The sample consisted of peripheral blood. The nucleotide sequence is given as TGTGCCAGCAGCCCCGGGACTAGGCTGTACAATGAGCAGTTCTTC. This sequence encodes CASSPGTRLYNEQFF.